Listed below are T cell receptor beta chains from one sample, sequenced in a study of metastatic and nonmetastatic thyroid tumors. Using MiXCR, TCRdb reanalyzed the PCR reads. The sample holds about 24,000 clones, roughly 13% seen once. Sequencing was carried out using blood. These receptors originate from a female donor with papillary thyroid cancer or a benign thyroid nodule (not recorded which). Some clones in this sample may be carry-over from other donors' samples. The CDR3 runs from the conserved cysteine through the conserved F or W. A D gene is named only where the DNA matches it firmly. Rows may omit the clone size; those that give it use once, few, many or a size class.

.	TRBV6-1	TRBJ1-2	many	TGTGCCAGCAGTTTCCGGTATTTGAGCTATGGCTACACCTTC	CASSFRYLSYGYTF
TRBD2	TRBV7-6	TRBJ2-5	many	TGTGCCAGCAGCCGTTCACGCGGGGGGGCCCCAGAGACCCAGTACTTC	CASSRSRGGAPETQYF
TRBD2	TRBV5-1	TRBJ2-3	many	TGCGCCAGCAGCCCCGGGACTAGCGGGAGGGCCGTGGATACGCAGTATTTT	CASSPGTSGRAVDTQYF
TRBD1	TRBV11-2	TRBJ2-5	many	TGTGCCAGCAGCTTAGTGGGGGACAGGGGTCAAGAGACCCAGTACTTC	CASSLVGDRGQETQYF
TRBD1	TRBV19	TRBJ1-1	many	TGTGCCAGTAGTATCACAGGGGCGATGAACACTGAAGCTTTCTTT	CASSITGAMNTEAFF
.	TRBV19	TRBJ2-3	many	TGTGCCAGTAGTATCTCGGGGACAGATACGCAGTATTTT	CASSISGTDTQYF
.	TRBV5-5	TRBJ1-1	many	TGTGCCAGCAGCTTGGGGGGGGGCACTGAAGCTTTCTTT	CASSLGGGTEAFF
.	TRBV2	TRBJ1-2	few	TGTGCCAGCGGCAGCCTTAACTATGGCTACACCTTC	CASGSLNYGYTF
TRBD2	TRBV7-9	TRBJ2-2	.	TGTGCCAGCAGCTTAACTAGCGGGAGTACCGGGGAGCTGTTTTTT	CASSLTSGSTGELFF
TRBD2	TRBV6-4	TRBJ2-2	many	TGTGCCAGCAGTGACTCAGGACTAGCGGGGCCCGGGGAGCTGTTTTTT	CASSDSGLAGPGELFF
TRBD2	TRBV6-5	TRBJ2-3	.	TGTGCCAGCAGTTATGGGACTAGCGACACAGATACGCAGTATTTT	CASSYGTSDTDTQYF
.	TRBV6-5	TRBJ1-2	many	TGTGCCAGCAGTTCGGGACTCCAACGTCGTGATGGCTACACCTTC	CASSSGLQRRDGYTF
.	TRBV13	TRBJ1-4	many	TGTGCCAGCTCCTATCTCACCCTTGGCGAAAAACTGTTTTTT	CASSYLTLGEKLFF
TRBD1	TRBV6-2/TRBV6-3	TRBJ1-1	few	TGTGCCAGCAGTTACGGACAGGGTGAGGACACTGAAGCTTTCTTT	CASSYGQGEDTEAFF
.	TRBV12-3/TRBV12-4	TRBJ1-1	medium-sized	TGTGCCAGCAGTATGGGACAGAACACTGAAGCTTTCTTT	CASSMGQNTEAFF
.	TRBV29-1	TRBJ1-1	many	TGCAGCGTGGTACCTCAGGGATACGGCACTGAAGCTTTCTTT	CSVVPQGYGTEAFF
.	TRBV5-1	TRBJ2-1	many	TGCGCCAGCAGCCCAATGCCGGGAGAGCAGTTCTTC	CASSPMPGEQFF
.	TRBV12-3/TRBV12-4	TRBJ1-3	.	TGTGCCAGCAGTTTACACTCTGGAAACACCATATATTTT	CASSLHSGNTIYF
.	TRBV5-1	TRBJ2-1	many	TGCGCCAGCAGCTTGATGGGCCCTCACAATGAGCAGTTCTTC	CASSLMGPHNEQFF
TRBD2	TRBV7-7	TRBJ2-1	many	TGTGCTAGCAGCCTAAACCTTTATCCGATAGCGGGAGAGATGGATGAGCAGTTCTTC	CASSLNLYPIAGEMDEQFF
.	TRBV4-1	TRBJ2-3	many	TGCGCCAGCAGCCTGATAGGGGAGGTAGATACGCAGTATTTT	CASSLIGEVDTQYF
.	TRBV20-1	TRBJ2-3	many	TGCAGTGCCGACCTGTTTGAGGCTGCGCAGTATTTT	CSADLFEAAQYF
.	TRBV4-2	TRBJ2-6	many	TGTGCCAGCAGCCAGAGGGACGGGGTTGGGGCCAACGTCCTGACTTTC	CASSQRDGVGANVLTF
TRBD1	TRBV24-1	TRBJ2-7	many	TGTGCCACCGGATCCCGGGACAGGCCCTTCTACGAGCAGTACTTC	CATGSRDRPFYEQYF
.	TRBV9	TRBJ1-1	many	TGTGCCAGCAGCGGGGGGAACGCGGGTACTGAAGCTTTCTTT	CASSGGNAGTEAFF
.	TRBV28	TRBJ2-1	many	TGTGCCGGCAGTTTTTCTAATAATGAGCAGTTCTTC	CAGSFSNNEQFF
.	TRBV7-9	TRBJ2-2	many	TGTGCCAGCAGGTGGGACGGGGAGCTGTTTTTT	CASRWDGELFF
TRBD1	TRBV6-1	TRBJ2-4	many	TGTGCCAGCAGTACAGGGGACAGGGTGGTGGACATTCAGTACTTC	CASSTGDRVVDIQYF
TRBD1	TRBV2	TRBJ2-7	many	TGTGCCAGCAGTTTCGTCCCGGGACAGGGGGGTTACGAGCAGTACTTC	CASSFVPGQGGYEQYF
TRBD2	TRBV5-1	TRBJ2-7	many	TGCGCCAGCAGCCTGGATAAGCGGGAGGTCGACGAGCAGTACTTC	CASSLDKREVDEQYF
TRBD1	TRBV7-3	TRBJ2-1	.	TGTGCCAGCAGCTTGAACAGGGGTGAGCAGTTCTTC	CASSLNRGEQFF
TRBD1	TRBV6-1	TRBJ2-5	medium-sized	TGTGCCAGCAGTGAAACGCGGACAGGCCAAGAGACCCAGTACTTC	CASSETRTGQETQYF
.	TRBV20-1	TRBJ2-7	many	TGCAGTGCTAGCGCACAGACAGCTTCCTACGAGCAGTACTTC	CSASAQTASYEQYF
TRBD2	TRBV28	TRBJ2-6	many	TGTGCCAGCAGTTTACTAGCGGGCCTCTCTGGGGCCAACGTCCTGACTTTC	CASSLLAGLSGANVLTF
.	TRBV10-3	TRBJ2-3	many	TGTGCCATCAGTGCGCCGTTGTCTAGCACAGATACGCAGTATTTT	CAISAPLSSTDTQYF
TRBD1	TRBV4-3	TRBJ2-7	.	TGCGCCAGCAGCCAAGATCCTTACAGGGGGCTGCACGAGCAGTACTTC	CASSQDPYRGLHEQYF
.	TRBV27	TRBJ2-1	few	TGTGCCAGCAGCGTCCTGTATTCGAACTACAATGGGCAGTTCTTC	CASSVLYSNYNGQFF
TRBD1	TRBV7-3	TRBJ2-2	many	TGTGCCAGCAGCATTGACAGGGGGCGAACCGGGGAGCTGTTTTTT	CASSIDRGRTGELFF
.	TRBV14	TRBJ2-1	many	TGTGCCAGCAGCCAAGTCCCCCCCGGGAAGGGCAATGAGCAGTTCTTC	CASSQVPPGKGNEQFF
.	TRBV28	TRBJ2-7	few	TGTGCCAGCAGTTTCCGGGGAGTCGTGTACGAGCAGTACTTC	CASSFRGVVYEQYF
.	TRBV5-1	TRBJ1-1	.	TGCGCCAGCAGCATTGGAATTATGGGGGGCCGAACGAACACTGAAGCTTTCTTT	CASSIGIMGGRTNTEAFF
TRBD2	TRBV18	TRBJ2-1	many	TGTGCCAGCTCCGTTAGCGGGAGGGCCCCCAATGAGCAGTTCTTC	CASSVSGRAPNEQFF